The 8 T cell receptor beta chains below all came from one sample that was sequenced in a study of T-cell reconstitution after alpha-beta-depleted transplantation in children. Using unique molecular identifiers, the investigators prepared the TCRbeta library. MiXCR, run by TCRdb on the PCR reads, gives a single entry per CDR3 protein. Of approximately 240,000 distinct CDR3 sequences in the sample, roughly a tenth are singletons; the top ten hold 5% to 5.5%. Sequencing used PBMCs from the stem cell graft donor, obtained from the stem cell graft. The receptors derive from a human donor who donated a stem cell graft to a child with SCID.

This clonotype was detected many times. V and J are TRBV29-1 and TRBJ1-1; 7 bases are shared with TRBD1. Germline V gene lookup returns CDR1 SQVTM and CDR2 ANQGSEA. This CDR3 is built from 14 residues. With V trimmed by 5 bases and J by 4 bases, 10 bases remained unmatched. DNA for the CDR3: TGCAGCGTTAAGGGCAGGGGGATGGCCACTGAAGCTTTCTTT. Residues: CSVKGRGMATEAFF.

This clonotype was observed at least ten times. The CDR3 nucleotides are TGCAGCGTCGCCGGGACTAGTAATGAGCAGTTCTTC. Its protein product is CSVAGTSNEQFF. V gene TRBV29-1 combines with J gene TRBJ2-1, with TRBD2 matching over 8 bases. The germline gives CDR1 SQVTM, CDR2 ANQGSEA. This CDR3 comprises 12 residues. V dropped 6 bases and J dropped 7; count of bases not matched to a gene: 5.

In its sample, this clonotype was seen many times. J is TRBJ2-7 and V is TRBV5-1; D unclear. This CDR3 region has 15 residues. CDR1 and CDR2 (germline): SGHRS, YFSETQ. The V gene lost 0 bases and the J gene lost 5 bases, with 15 bases spanning the gap. The CDR3 sequence is CASSLGPGLNDEQYF. Written as DNA, the CDR3 is TGCGCCAGCAGCTTGGGGCCCGGGTTGAATGACGAGCAGTACTTC.

At least ten counts were recorded for this clonotype. The rearrangement joins TRBV12-3 or TRBV12-4 to TRBJ2-3; the match to TRBD1 covers 8 bases. This CDR3 spans 13 amino acids. The V gene end was trimmed by 6 bases and the J gene end by 5 bases; junction bases not matched to a gene: 4. CDR3 sequence reads: CASSQGAGDTQYF. The CDR3 region has the DNA TGTGCCAGCAGCCAGGGGGCCGGAGATACGCAGTATTTT.

This clonotype was detected only a few times. J is TRBJ1-3 and V is TRBV7-2; possibly TRBD1 for D (5 bases). Germline V gives CDR1 SGHTA, CDR2 FQGNSA. Trimming took 2 bases from V and 2 from J, leaving 7 bases between them. The length of the CDR3 is 14 residues. The chain's CDR3 is CASSLTGPGNTIYF. The CDR3 nucleotides are TGTGCCAGCAGCTTAACGGGGCCTGGAAACACCATATATTTT.

This clonotype was picked up many times. This rearrangement joins TRBV7-2 to TRBJ2-4; 7 bases fit TRBD1. From germline, CDR1 is SGHTA and CDR2 FQGNSA. The J segment lost 8 bases and the V segment lost 5 bases, leaving 12 bases of the junction unmatched. The CDR3 is 15 amino acids. The CDR3 sequence is CASSRRQGGKDIQYF. The CDR3 DNA reads TGTGCCAGCAGCCGACGACAGGGTGGGAAGGACATTCAGTACTTC.

This clonotype was counted many times. V usage is TRBV12-3 or TRBV12-4 and J usage is TRBJ2-5, with 7 positions matching TRBD1. The CDR3 extends over 14 amino acids. J gave up 0 bases and V 5 bases, and 3 bases lay outside the gene matches. The CDR3 protein is CASSMGQNQETQYF. For the CDR3, the DNA is TGTGCCAGCAGTATGGGACAGAACCAAGAGACCCAGTACTTC.

This clonotype was detected many times. The chain uses TRBV5-6 and TRBJ2-7, with TRBD2 matching 13 bases. Germline V gives CDR1 SGHDT, CDR2 YYEEEE. V trimming: 2 bases; J trimming: 3 bases; junction bases outside the gene matches: 8. This CDR3 has 17 amino acids. CDR3 sequence reads: CASSLFTSGGAYYEQYF. CDR3 DNA sequence: TGTGCCAGCAGCTTATTTACTAGCGGGGGGGCCTACTACGAGCAGTACTTC.